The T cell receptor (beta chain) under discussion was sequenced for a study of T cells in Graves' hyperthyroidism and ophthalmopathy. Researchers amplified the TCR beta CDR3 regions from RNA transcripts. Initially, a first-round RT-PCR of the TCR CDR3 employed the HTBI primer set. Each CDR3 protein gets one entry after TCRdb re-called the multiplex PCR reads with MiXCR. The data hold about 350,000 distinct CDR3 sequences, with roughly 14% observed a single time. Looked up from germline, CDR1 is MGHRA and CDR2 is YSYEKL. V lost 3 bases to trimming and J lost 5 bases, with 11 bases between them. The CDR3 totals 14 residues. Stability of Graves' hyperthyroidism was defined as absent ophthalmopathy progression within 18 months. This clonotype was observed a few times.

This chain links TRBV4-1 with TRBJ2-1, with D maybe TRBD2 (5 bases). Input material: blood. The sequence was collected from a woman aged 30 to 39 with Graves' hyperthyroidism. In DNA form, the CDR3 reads TGCGCCAGCAGCCATAGGGTGGGAGACAATGAGCAGTTCTTC. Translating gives CASSHRVGDNEQFF.